This T cell receptor (beta chain) was documented in a study of blood T cell repertoires in COVID-19. Across the study: PBMCs, B-cell-depleted T cells, or T cells were the source of the cDNA or gDNA that made up the material.

Cohorts were assigned according to the clinical history that participants reported. This CDR3 has 15 amino acids. CDR1 is SGHTA, CDR2 FQGNSA, per germline. Trimming left V 5 bases short and J 4 bases short, with 17 bases between. Libraries were prepared by immunoSEQ multiplex PCR; TCRdb keeps only in-frame clonotypes and omits some of them. The sample lists 260,000 or so clones; approximately 83% were seen once. The chain uses TRBV7-2 and TRBJ1-2, with D possibly being TRBD1 (6 bases). The source is a woman aged 40 to 50 who had been exposed to COVID-19. The sample consisted of PBMCs or T cells enriched from blood (not recorded which). The CDR3 protein is CASSQTPRGPYGYTF. The CDR3, as DNA: TGTGCCAGCAGCCAAACCCCCAGGGGCCCCTATGGCTACACCTTC.